This record covers a single T cell receptor (beta chain). The data derive from a study of blood T cell repertoires in COVID-19. Study-level background: The origin of the acute and convalescent COVID-19 samples was the United States, Italy and Spain. Sources were T cells, B-cell-depleted T cells, or PBMCs; the material itself was cDNA or gDNA.

The authors' processing: Nucleated cell counts were estimated from reference gene primer amplification. TCRdb keeps only in-frame clones here, not all; method: immunoSEQ multiplex PCR. The V and J calls and clone size are taken from that table; D and trimming were inferred from the DNA. The sample shows roughly 150,000 clones, about 72% of them seen only once. The CDR3 runs 15 residues. The V gene's germline CDR1 is MRHNA and CDR2 SNTAGT. Trimming took off 10 bases at V and 0 bases at J, with 16 bases between the two ends. The chain recombines TRBV6-4 with TRBJ1-5, with D tentatively TRBD1 (6 bases). Sequencing was carried out using peripheral blood. The sequence was obtained from a man aged 60 to 69 who had recovered from COVID-19. The CDR3, as DNA: TGTGCCAACACTACAGGGCATTATAGCAATCAGCCCCAGCATTTT. It yields the protein CANTTGHYSNQPQHF.